Each of the 20 T cell receptor beta chains below was sequenced from the same sample in a study of T-cell memory formation after mild COVID-19. TCRdb fed the 5' RACE reads into MiXCR, producing one record per CDR3 protein. Found here are 500,000 to 650,000 distinct CDR3 sequences, about 22% of them singletons; the top ten hold about 8.4%. Sequenced sample: PBMCs or a T cell subset sorted from them (not recorded which). These receptors originate from an adult woman who had mild COVID-19 (a few samples of this study predate the infection). Cell type and time point are not known.

The genes are TRBV7-9 and TRBJ1-1; D may be TRBD1 (6 bases). The CDR3 loop spans 13 amino acids. Trimming removed 6 bases from V and 4 bases from J, with 12 bases in between. CDR1 is SEHNR and CDR2 is FQNEAQ in the germline V gene (reference sequence). The CDR3 protein is CASRNRESTEAFF. Here the CDR3 DNA reads TGTGCCAGCAGGAACAGGGAATCCACTGAAGCTTTCTTT.

V is TRBV9 and J is TRBJ2-7; 7 positions agree with TRBD2. V dropped 4 bases and J dropped 0; count of bases not matched to a gene: 7. Germline V gene data show CDR1 as SGDLS and CDR2 as YYNGEE. This CDR3 has 15 amino acids. The CDR3 protein is CASSPSSGFSYEQYF. CDR3 bases: TGTGCCAGCAGCCCAAGTAGCGGGTTCTCCTACGAGCAGTACTTC.

This clonotype was observed many times. J is TRBJ2-6 and V is TRBV6-2 or TRBV6-3, with D unclear. Germline CDR1 reads MNHEY; CDR2 reads SVGEGT. The CDR3 contains 14 residues. Trimming pared 6 bases from V and 0 bases from J, leaving 6 bases between. The CDR3 is CASSESSGANVLTF. CDR3 in DNA: TGTGCCAGCAGCGAGAGCTCTGGGGCCAACGTCCTGACTTTC.

The chain is built from TRBV11-2 and TRBJ2-7, with D perhaps TRBD1 (5 bases). V lost 4 bases and J lost 1, with 11 bases in between. Per germline, CDR1 SGHAT and CDR2 FQNNGV. CDR3 length equals 14 residues. The CDR3 nucleotides read TGTGCCAGCAGCTCCTCGCAGGGATCCTACGAGCAGTACTTC. Encoded protein: CASSSSQGSYEQYF.

The chain has TRBV12-3 or TRBV12-4 and TRBJ2-1; TRBD1 agrees at 9 bases. The CDR3 runs 15 residues. Trimming removed 3 bases from V and 4 bases from J; junction bases left unmatched: 4. CDR3 residues: CASSFAGQGYNEQFF. CDR3 DNA sequence: TGTGCCAGCAGTTTCGCGGGACAGGGATACAATGAGCAGTTCTTC.

This clonotype was detected many times. The chain couples TRBV5-1 to TRBJ2-2; a weak D match, TRBD1 (6 bases). The V and J ends lost 6 bases and 5 bases respectively, with 20 bases between them. The CDR3 contains 16 residues. Germline CDR1 and CDR2: SGHRS and YFSETQ. CDR3 DNA: TGCGCCAGCACCCCGAACTCACAGGGTTCAACCGGGGAGCTGTTTTTT. Translation: CASTPNSQGSTGELFF. The full variable domain, with the rest looked up from reference TRBV5-1 and TRBJ2-2, is KAGVTQTPRYLIKTRGQQVTLSCSPISGHRSVSWYQQTPGQGLQFLFEYFSETQRNKGNFPGRFSGRQFSNSRSEMNVSTLELGDSALYLCASTPNSQGSTGELFFGEGSRLTVL.

The chain recombines TRBV19 with TRBJ1-4; the D is unclear. The CDR3 runs to 14 residues. Per germline, CDR1 LNHDA and CDR2 SQIVND (reference sequence). The V gene lost 4 bases and the J gene lost 0 bases, with 6 bases spanning the gap. The CDR3, as DNA: TGTGCCAGTAGTACAACAACAACTAATGAAAAACTGTTTTTT. Its translation: CASSTTTTNEKLFF.

There are a few counts of this clonotype. V gene TRBV11-2 combines with J gene TRBJ2-7; 10 positions agree with TRBD2. The CDR3 runs 15 residues. The V gene end was trimmed by 3 bases and the J gene end by 3 bases; junction bases not matched to a gene: 5. The V gene's germline CDR1 is SGHAT and CDR2 FQNNGV. CDR3 DNA: TGTGCCAGCAGCTTTGCTAGCGGGAGAGACTACGAGCAGTACTTC. Its translation is CASSFASGRDYEQYF. Combining the CDR3 with reference TRBV11-2 and TRBJ2-7 gives the whole variable domain EAGVAQSPRYKIIEKRQSVAFWCNPISGHATLYWYQQILGQGPKLLIQFQNNGVVDDSQLPKDRFSAERLKGVDSTLKIQPAKLEDSAVYLCASSFASGRDYEQYFGPGTRLTVT.

This clonotype was counted a few times. This chain joins TRBV24-1 and TRBJ2-5; D remains ambiguous. V lost 2 bases and J lost 4, with 10 bases in between. Germline values: CDR1 KGHDR, CDR2 SFDVKD. The CDR3 runs to 14 residues. CDR3 DNA: TGTGCCACCAGTGATTACCCCACGGGAGAGACCCAGTACTTC. This sequence encodes CATSDYPTGETQYF.

This rearrangement joins TRBV20-1 to TRBJ1-6; TRBD1 matches 8 bases. Germline V CDR1 and CDR2: DFQATT, SNEGSKA (reference sequence). The trim removed 1 base at V and 10 bases at J, leaving 9 bases unmatched. The CDR3 is 15 amino acids. CDR3 DNA sequence: TGCAGTGCTAGAGTTCCAGGACAGGGTTACTCACCCCTCCACTTT. Amino acid sequence: CSARVPGQGYSPLHF.

This clonotype occurred many times. The rearrangement links TRBV7-3 to TRBJ2-1; D may be TRBD2 (6 bases). Germline CDR1 and CDR2: SGHTA and FQGTGA. Trimming stripped 0 bases from V and 0 bases from J, with 9 bases between. The CDR3 extends over 16 amino acids. CDR3 sequence (DNA): TGTGCCAGCAGCTTAACGAGCGGGTACTCCTACAATGAGCAGTTCTTC. This codes for CASSLTSGYSYNEQFF.

This clonotype was observed many times. The chain couples TRBV4-1 to TRBJ1-1; 7 bases agree with TRBD1. In germline, CDR1 is MGHRA, CDR2 YSYEKL. V gave up 4 bases and J gave up 7 bases; unmatched junction bases: 0. This CDR3 region has 11 residues. This chain's CDR3 is CASSRTGEAFF. Here the CDR3 DNA reads TGCGCCAGCAGCCGGACAGGTGAAGCTTTCTTT.

The chain employs TRBV11-2 and TRBJ2-3, with D possibly being TRBD1 (6 bases). V lost 5 bases, J lost 0 bases, and 15 bases lay in between. CDR1 is SGHAT and CDR2 is FQNNGV in the germline V gene. The CDR3 spans 16 residues. The DNA for the CDR3 is TGTGCCAGCAGCGCCCCAGGGGTTTCGAGCACAGATACGCAGTATTTT. It is translated as CASSAPGVSSTDTQYF.

This clonotype has just a few counts. This chain uses TRBV12-3 or TRBV12-4 with TRBJ2-1, with 11 nucleotides matching TRBD2. V lost 5 bases to trimming and J lost 5 bases; unmatched junction nucleotides: 11. CDR3 length: 17 residues. This CDR3 reads CASSPPLLAGGDNEQFF. CDR3 bases: TGTGCCAGCAGTCCTCCCCTTCTAGCGGGGGGCGACAATGAGCAGTTCTTC.

This clonotype was seen a few times. CDR3 amino acids: CASSRRGLAETYEQYF. CDR3 nucleotides: TGCGCCAGCAGCCGGCGCGGACTAGCGGAGACCTACGAGCAGTACTTC. The chain recombines TRBV4-3 with TRBJ2-7, with 10 positions matching TRBD2. V lost 4 bases, J lost 2 bases, and 8 bases stayed unmatched. CDR3 length equals 16 residues. From germline, CDR1 is LGHNA and CDR2 YSLEER.

This clonotype was seen only a few times. V gene TRBV12-3 or TRBV12-4 combines with J gene TRBJ2-3; D unresolved. V lost 3 bases, J lost 2 bases, and 6 bases lay in between. This CDR3 has 13 amino acids. The CDR3 spells CASSLLATDTQYF. The CDR3 nucleotides are TGTGCCAGCAGTTTGTTGGCCACAGATACGCAGTATTTT.

This clonotype was counted between two and nine times. This CDR3 is CASSPPGGENIQYF. In nucleotides, the CDR3 is TGTGCCAGCAGTCCCCCTGGAGGGGAGAACATTCAGTACTTC. This sequence joins TRBV28 and TRBJ2-4, with a tentative D call TRBD2 (6 bases). The CDR3 consists of 14 residues. Germline V gene data show CDR1 as MDHEN and CDR2 as SYDVKM. Trimming left V 5 bases short and J 7 bases short, with 15 bases between.

This clonotype came up a few times. The genes are TRBV6-5 and TRBJ2-7, with TRBD2 identical over 10 bases. This CDR3 comprises 15 residues. V lost 5 bases to trimming and J lost 2 bases; unmatched junction nucleotides: 6. CDR1 is MNHEY, CDR2 SVGAGI, per germline. This CDR3 is CASSTSAGGPYEQYF. In DNA, the CDR3 is TGTGCCAGCAGTACCTCAGCGGGAGGGCCCTACGAGCAGTACTTC.

The V call is TRBV20-1, the J call TRBJ1-2; 7 positions agree with TRBD1. The CDR3 is 13 amino acids. J gave up 3 bases and V 1 base, and 2 bases lay outside the gene matches. The germline V gene has CDR1 DFQATT and CDR2 SNEGSKA (reference sequence). Here the CDR3 DNA reads TGCAGTGCTAGAGTACAGGGGCACTATGGCTACACCTTC. Protein product: CSARVQGHYGYTF.

The chain combines TRBV30 with TRBJ2-1; TRBD2 aligns across 9 bases. With V trimmed by 2 bases and J by 9 bases, 14 bases remained unmatched. There are 16 residues in the CDR3. Germline CDR1 and CDR2: GTSNPN and SVGIG (reference sequence). The CDR3 DNA reads TGTGCCTGGAGTTATGGGTCGGTGCGGGGGGGCGGTGAGCAGTTCTTC. This encodes CAWSYGSVRGGGEQFF.